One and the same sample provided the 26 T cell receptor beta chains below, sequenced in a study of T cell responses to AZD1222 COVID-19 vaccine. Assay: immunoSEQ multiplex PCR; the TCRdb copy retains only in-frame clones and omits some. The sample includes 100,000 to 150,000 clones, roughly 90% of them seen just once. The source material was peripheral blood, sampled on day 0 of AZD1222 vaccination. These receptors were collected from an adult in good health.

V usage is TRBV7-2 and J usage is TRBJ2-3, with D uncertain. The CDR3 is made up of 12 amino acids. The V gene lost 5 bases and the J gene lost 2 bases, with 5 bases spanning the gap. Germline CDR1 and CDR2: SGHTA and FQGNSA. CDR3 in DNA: TGTGCCAGCAGCCCCTTCACAGATACGCAGTATTTT. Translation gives CASSPFTDTQYF.

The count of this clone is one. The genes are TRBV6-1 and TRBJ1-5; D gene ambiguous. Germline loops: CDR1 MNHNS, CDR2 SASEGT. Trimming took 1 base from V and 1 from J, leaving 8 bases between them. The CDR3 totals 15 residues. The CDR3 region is CASSEGASSNQPQHF. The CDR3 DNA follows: TGTGCCAGCAGTGAAGGGGCCAGCAGCAATCAGCCCCAGCATTTT.

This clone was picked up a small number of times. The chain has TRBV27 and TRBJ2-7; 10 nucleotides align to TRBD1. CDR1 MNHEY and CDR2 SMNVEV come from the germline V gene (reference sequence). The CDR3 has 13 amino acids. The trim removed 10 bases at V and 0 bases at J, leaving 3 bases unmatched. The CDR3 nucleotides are TGTGCCACCTGGGACAGGGGCTCCTACGAGCAGTACTTC. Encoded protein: CATWDRGSYEQYF.

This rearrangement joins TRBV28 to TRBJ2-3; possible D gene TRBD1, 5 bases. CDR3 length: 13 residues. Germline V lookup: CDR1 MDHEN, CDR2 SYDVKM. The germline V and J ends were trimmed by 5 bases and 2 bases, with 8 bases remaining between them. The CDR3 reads CASSPDITDTQYF. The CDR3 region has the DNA TGTGCCAGCAGTCCGGACATCACAGATACGCAGTATTTT.

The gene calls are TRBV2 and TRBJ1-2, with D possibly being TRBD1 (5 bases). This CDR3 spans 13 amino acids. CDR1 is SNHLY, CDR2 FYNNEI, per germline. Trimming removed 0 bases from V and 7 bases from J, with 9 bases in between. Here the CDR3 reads CASSEASGRGYTF. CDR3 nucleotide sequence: TGTGCCAGCAGTGAAGCCTCGGGGCGTGGCTACACCTTC. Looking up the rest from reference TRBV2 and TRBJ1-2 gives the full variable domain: EPEVTQTPSHQVTQMGQEVILRCVPISNHLYFYWYRQILGQKVEFLVSFYNNEISEKSEIFDDQFSVERPDGSNFTLKIRSTKLEDSAMYFCASSEASGRGYTFGSGTRLTVV.

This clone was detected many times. This CDR3 is CASSSNRGVKTGELFF. The CDR3 nucleotides are TGTGCCAGCAGCTCGAACAGGGGGGTGAAGACCGGGGAGCTGTTTTTT. The V call is TRBV5-4, the J call TRBJ2-2, with TRBD1 matching over 8 bases. This CDR3 has 16 amino acids. The ends lost 3 bases at V and 5 bases at J; junction bases unmatched: 9. Germline loops: CDR1 SGHNT, CDR2 YYREEE (reference sequence).

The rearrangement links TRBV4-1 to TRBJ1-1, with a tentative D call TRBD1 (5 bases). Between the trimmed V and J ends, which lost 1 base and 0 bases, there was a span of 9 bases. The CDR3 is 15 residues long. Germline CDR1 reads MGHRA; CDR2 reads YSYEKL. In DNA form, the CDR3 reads TGCGCCAGCAGCCAAGTAGACAGAATGAACACTGAAGCTTTCTTT. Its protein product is CASSQVDRMNTEAFF.

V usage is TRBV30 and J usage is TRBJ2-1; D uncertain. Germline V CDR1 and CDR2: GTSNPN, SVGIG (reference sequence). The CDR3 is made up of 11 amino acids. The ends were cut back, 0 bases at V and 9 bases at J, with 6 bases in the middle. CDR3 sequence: CAWSVSSEQFF. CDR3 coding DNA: TGTGCCTGGAGTGTTTCCAGTGAGCAGTTCTTC.

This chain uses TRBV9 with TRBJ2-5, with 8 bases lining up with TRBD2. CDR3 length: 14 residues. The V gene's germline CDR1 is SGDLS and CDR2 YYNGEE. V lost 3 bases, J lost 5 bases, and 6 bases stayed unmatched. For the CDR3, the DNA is TGTGCCAGCAGCGGCCCGGGGGGGCTGGAGACCCAGTACTTC. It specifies CASSGPGGLETQYF.

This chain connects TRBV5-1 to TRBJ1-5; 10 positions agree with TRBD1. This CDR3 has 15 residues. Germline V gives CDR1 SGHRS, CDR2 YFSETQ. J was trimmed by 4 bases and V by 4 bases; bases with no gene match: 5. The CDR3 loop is CASSAGTGVNQPQHF. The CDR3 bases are TGCGCCAGCAGCGCCGGGACAGGGGTTAATCAGCCCCAGCATTTT.

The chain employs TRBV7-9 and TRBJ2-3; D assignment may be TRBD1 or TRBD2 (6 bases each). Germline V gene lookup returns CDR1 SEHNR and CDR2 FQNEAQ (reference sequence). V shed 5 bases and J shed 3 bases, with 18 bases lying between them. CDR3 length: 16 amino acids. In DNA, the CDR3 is TGTGCCAGCAGCCCATTCGGACTAACAGGGACAGATACGCAGTATTTT. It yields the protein CASSPFGLTGTDTQYF.

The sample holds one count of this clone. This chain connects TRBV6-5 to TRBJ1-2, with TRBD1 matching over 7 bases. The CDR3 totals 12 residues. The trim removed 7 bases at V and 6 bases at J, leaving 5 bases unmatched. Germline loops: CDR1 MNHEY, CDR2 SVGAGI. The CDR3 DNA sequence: TGTGCCAGCACTCTGACAGGGCATGGCTACACCTTC. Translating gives CASTLTGHGYTF.

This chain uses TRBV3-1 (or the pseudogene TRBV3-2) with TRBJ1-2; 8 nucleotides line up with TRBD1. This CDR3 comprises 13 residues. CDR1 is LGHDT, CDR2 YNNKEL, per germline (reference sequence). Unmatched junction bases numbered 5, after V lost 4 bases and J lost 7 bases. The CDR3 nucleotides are TGTGCCAGCAGCCCTCGACAGGGGTTTGGCTACACCTTC. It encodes CASSPRQGFGYTF.

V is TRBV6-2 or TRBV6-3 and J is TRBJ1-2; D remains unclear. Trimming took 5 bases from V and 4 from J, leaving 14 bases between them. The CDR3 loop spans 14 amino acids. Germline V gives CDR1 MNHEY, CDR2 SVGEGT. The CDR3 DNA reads TGTGCCAGCAGTCAAGACACGTTCAGCTATGGCTACACCTTC. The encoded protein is CASSQDTFSYGYTF.

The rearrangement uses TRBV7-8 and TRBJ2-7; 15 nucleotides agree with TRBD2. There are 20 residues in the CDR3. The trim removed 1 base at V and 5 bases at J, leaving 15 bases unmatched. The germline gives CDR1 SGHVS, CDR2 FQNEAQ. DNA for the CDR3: TGTGCCAGCAGCTTAGAAGGCAGGGGACTAGCGGGAGGCCAGATCCACGAGCAGTACTTC. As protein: CASSLEGRGLAGGQIHEQYF.

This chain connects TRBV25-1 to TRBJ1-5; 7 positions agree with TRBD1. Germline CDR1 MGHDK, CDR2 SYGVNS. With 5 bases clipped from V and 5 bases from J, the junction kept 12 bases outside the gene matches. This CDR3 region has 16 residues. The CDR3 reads CASSPSGRGHDQPQHF. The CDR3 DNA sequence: TGTGCCAGCAGTCCCTCCGGGAGGGGGCATGATCAGCCCCAGCATTTT. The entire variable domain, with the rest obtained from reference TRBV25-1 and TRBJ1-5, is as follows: EADIYQTPRYLVIGTGKKITLECSQTMGHDKMYWYQQDPGMELHLIHYSYGVNSTEKGDLSSESTVSRIRTEHFPLTLESARPSHTSQYLCASSPSGRGHDQPQHFGDGTRLSIL.

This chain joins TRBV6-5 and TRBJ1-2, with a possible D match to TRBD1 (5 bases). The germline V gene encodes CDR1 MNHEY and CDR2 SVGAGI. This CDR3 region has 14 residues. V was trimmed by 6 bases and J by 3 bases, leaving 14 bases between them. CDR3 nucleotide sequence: TGTGCCAGCAGAAAGGGACGGGACTACTATGGCTACACCTTC. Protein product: CASRKGRDYYGYTF.

The chain's CDR3 is CASREENSPLHF. CDR3 bases: TGCGCCAGCAGGGAGGAGAATTCACCCCTCCACTTT. This sequence joins TRBV5-1 and TRBJ1-6; D remains ambiguous. Germline values: CDR1 SGHRS, CDR2 YFSETQ. Between the trimmed V and J ends, which lost 5 bases and 7 bases, there was a span of 7 bases. The CDR3 is 12 amino acids.

The CDR3 loop is CASSYGGRPDYGYTF. The CDR3 DNA reads as TGTGCCAGCAGTTATGGGGGGCGGCCCGACTATGGCTACACCTTC. The V and J genes are TRBV6-5 and TRBJ1-2; TRBD1 might be the D (6 bases). Trimming took 3 bases from V and 3 from J, leaving 14 bases between them. Germline V gene data show CDR1 as MNHEY and CDR2 as SVGAGI. This CDR3 has 15 residues.

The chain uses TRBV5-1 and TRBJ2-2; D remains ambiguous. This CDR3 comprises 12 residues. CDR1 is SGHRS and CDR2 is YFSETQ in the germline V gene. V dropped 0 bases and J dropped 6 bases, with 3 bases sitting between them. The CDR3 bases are TGCGCCAGCAGCTTGGTCCCCGGGGAGCTGTTTTTT. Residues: CASSLVPGELFF.

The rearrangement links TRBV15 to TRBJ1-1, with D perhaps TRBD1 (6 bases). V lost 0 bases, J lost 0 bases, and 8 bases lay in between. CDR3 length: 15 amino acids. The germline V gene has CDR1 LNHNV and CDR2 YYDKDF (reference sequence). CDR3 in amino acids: CATSRDKGVNTEAFF. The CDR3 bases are TGTGCCACCAGCAGAGATAAGGGGGTGAACACTGAAGCTTTCTTT.

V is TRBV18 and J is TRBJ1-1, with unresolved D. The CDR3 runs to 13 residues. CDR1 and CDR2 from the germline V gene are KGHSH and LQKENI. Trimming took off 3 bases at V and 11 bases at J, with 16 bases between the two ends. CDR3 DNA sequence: TGTGCCAGCTCACCGGCGGGGAGGTTGGGCGCTTTCTTT. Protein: CASSPAGRLGAFF.

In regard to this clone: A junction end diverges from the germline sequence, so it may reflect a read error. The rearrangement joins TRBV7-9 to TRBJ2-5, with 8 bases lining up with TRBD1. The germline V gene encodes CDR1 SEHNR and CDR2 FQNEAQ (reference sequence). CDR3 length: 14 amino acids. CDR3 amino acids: CASSLDRGGETQYF. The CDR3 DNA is TGTGCCAGCAGTTTAGACAGGGGCGGAGAGACCCAGTACTTC.

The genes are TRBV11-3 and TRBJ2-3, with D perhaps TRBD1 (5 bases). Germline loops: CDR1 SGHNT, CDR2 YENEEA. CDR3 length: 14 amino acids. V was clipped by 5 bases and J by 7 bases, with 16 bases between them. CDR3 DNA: TGTGCCAGCAGCGGTGGGGCCAAAGGGTATACGCAGTATTTT. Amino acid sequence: CASSGGAKGYTQYF.

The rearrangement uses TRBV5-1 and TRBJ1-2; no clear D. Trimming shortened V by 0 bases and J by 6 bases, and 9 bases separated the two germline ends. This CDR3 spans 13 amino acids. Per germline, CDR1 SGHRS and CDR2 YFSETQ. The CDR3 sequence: CASSLEQIHGYTF. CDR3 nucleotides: TGCGCCAGCAGCTTGGAACAGATTCATGGCTACACCTTC.

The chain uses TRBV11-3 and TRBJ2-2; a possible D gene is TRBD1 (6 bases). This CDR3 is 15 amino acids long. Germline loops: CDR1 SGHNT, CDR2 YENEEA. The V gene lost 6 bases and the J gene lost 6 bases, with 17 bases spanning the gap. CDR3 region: CASSSNRVMAGELFF. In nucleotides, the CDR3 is TGTGCCAGCAGTTCGAACAGGGTTATGGCCGGGGAGCTGTTTTTT.